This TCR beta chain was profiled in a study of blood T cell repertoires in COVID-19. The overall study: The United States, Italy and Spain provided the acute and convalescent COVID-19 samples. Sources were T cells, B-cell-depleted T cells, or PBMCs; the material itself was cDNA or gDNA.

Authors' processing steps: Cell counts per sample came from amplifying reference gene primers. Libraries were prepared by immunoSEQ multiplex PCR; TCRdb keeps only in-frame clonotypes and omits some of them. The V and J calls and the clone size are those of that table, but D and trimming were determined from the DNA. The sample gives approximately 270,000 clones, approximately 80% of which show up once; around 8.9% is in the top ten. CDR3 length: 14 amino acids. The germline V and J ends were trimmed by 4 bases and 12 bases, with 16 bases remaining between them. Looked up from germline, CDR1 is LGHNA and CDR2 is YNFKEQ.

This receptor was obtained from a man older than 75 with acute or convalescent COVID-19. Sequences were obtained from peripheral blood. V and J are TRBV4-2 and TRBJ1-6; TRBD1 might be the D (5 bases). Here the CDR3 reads CASSLEIGVKPLHF. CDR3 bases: TGTGCCAGCAGCCTTGAGATAGGGGTGAAACCCCTCCACTTT.